The entry that follows covers one T cell receptor (beta chain) sequence. Its antigen is currently unknown. The sample belongs to a study of CD8+ T cells in alopecia areata. Investigators isolated RNA and reverse transcribed it into cDNA to act as the sequencing template. Generated by immunoSEQ multiplex PCR, the TCRdb table keeps only in-frame clones and is missing some. Of approximately 180,000 clones in the sample, 60% were seen once. Whole-study findings and limits: It was lesional scalp, especially alopecia totalis/universalis, that showed higher clonality than normal scalp.

The treatment was: oral pan-JAK inhibitor, 5-10 mg twice daily. The CDR3 has 15 residues. The germline V and J ends were trimmed by 0 bases and 4 bases, with 12 bases remaining between them. CDR1 and CDR2 (germline): KGHSY, FQNENV. This clonotype was obtained from a human donor with alopecia areata. Sequenced material: CD4+ T cells sorted from blood, taken at week 24, from a patient treated with tofacitinib. The V gene is TRBV16, the J gene TRBJ1-2; D uncertain. The CDR3 DNA follows: TGTGCCAGCAGCCAATCGTTTTGGGAATCCTATGGCTACACCTTC. The encoded protein is CASSQSFWESYGYTF.